Listed here are 17 T cell receptor beta chains from one sample, sequenced in a study of blood T cell repertoires in COVID-19. Assay used: immunoSEQ multiplex PCR; TCRdb lists only in-frame clones, some missing. Here the sample spans a few hundred thousand clones, about 86% being singletons. Sequencing was carried out using PBMCs or T cells enriched from blood (not recorded which). These TCRs come from a man aged 30-40 years with acute COVID-19.

The chain combines TRBV29-1 with TRBJ2-3; D possibly corresponds to TRBD2 (6 bases). The V gene lost 5 bases and the J gene lost 5 bases, with 14 bases spanning the gap. This CDR3 spans 13 amino acids. From germline, CDR1 is SQVTM and CDR2 ANQGSEA. The CDR3 coding sequence is TGCAGCGTTCGCGCCGGGGGAAAAGATACGCAGTATTTT. Protein sequence: CSVRAGGKDTQYF.

The CDR3 region is CASSPPLTDTGELFF. The CDR3 DNA reads TGTGCCAGCTCACCACCCTTGACAGATACCGGGGAGCTGTTTTTT. The chain employs TRBV18 and TRBJ2-2, with D possibly TRBD1 on 5 matching bases. The V gene lost 0 bases and the J gene lost 5 bases, with 10 bases spanning the gap. This CDR3 spans 15 amino acids. Germline CDR1 reads KGHSH; CDR2 reads LQKENI.

The sample holds a few counts of this clone. This chain joins TRBV7-9 and TRBJ2-3; D might be TRBD2 (5 bases). This CDR3 region has 15 residues. CDR1 and CDR2 (germline): SEHNR, FQNEAQ (reference sequence). Trimming pared 5 bases from V and 0 bases from J, leaving 12 bases between. The CDR3 bases are TGTGCCAGCAGCGTCAGCGGAAAGAGCACAGATACGCAGTATTTT. The encoded protein is CASSVSGKSTDTQYF.

The gene calls are TRBV18 and TRBJ1-2, with 8 bases lining up with TRBD1. V gave up 3 bases and J gave up 4 bases; unmatched junction bases: 4. CDR1 and CDR2 from the germline V gene are KGHSH and LQKENI. This CDR3 has 14 residues. This chain's CDR3 is CASSPRQGSYGYTF. CDR3 in DNA: TGTGCCAGCTCACCCCGACAGGGGAGCTATGGCTACACCTTC.

The genes are TRBV4-2 and TRBJ2-5, with a weak D call TRBD1 (6 bases). V was cut by 5 bases and J by 5 bases, with 9 bases left in between. The CDR3 spans 12 residues. The germline V gene has CDR1 LGHNA and CDR2 YNFKEQ. CDR3 DNA: TGTGCCAGCAGCTCAGGGGTTGAGACCCAGTACTTC. This gives the protein CASSSGVETQYF.

The chain employs TRBV20-1 and TRBJ2-1; TRBD2 agrees at 9 bases. Germline CDR1 reads DFQATT; CDR2 reads SNEGSKA (reference sequence). This CDR3 contains 15 residues. The V segment lost 3 bases and the J segment 9 bases; nucleotides outside the gene matches: 12. The CDR3 DNA is TGCAGTGCTAGTGGCCTTAGCGGGAGTAGGGGTGAGCAGTTCTTC. This translates into CSASGLSGSRGEQFF.

The chain carries TRBV30 and TRBJ2-2, with 11 bases that match TRBD2. The CDR3 has 16 residues. Germline lookup yields CDR1 GTSNPN and CDR2 SVGIG (reference sequence). Trimming removed 3 bases from V and 5 bases from J; junction bases left unmatched: 8. CDR3 bases: TGTGCCTGGAGAGCTAGCGGGAGGTCCAGGACCGGGGAGCTGTTTTTT. It is translated as CAWRASGRSRTGELFF.

This clone was seen only a few times. The V gene is TRBV6-5, the J gene TRBJ1-3; D is undetermined. The CDR3 contains 15 residues. Deletions cut 4 bases from V and 4 bases from J, with 14 bases between. Germline V gene data show CDR1 as MNHEY and CDR2 as SVGAGI. CDR3 amino acids: CASSLRQSNGNTIYF. The CDR3 DNA reads TGTGCCAGCAGTTTGCGGCAGTCAAACGGAAACACCATATATTTT.

The V and J genes are TRBV6-5 and TRBJ2-1; D is ambiguous. V gave up 6 bases and J gave up 8 bases, with 11 bases separating them. The V gene's germline CDR1 is MNHEY and CDR2 SVGAGI. This CDR3 has 12 amino acids. The CDR3 coding sequence is TGTGCCAGCAGCCAACTGGGCGATGAGCAGTTCTTC. Its translation is CASSQLGDEQFF.

The V gene is TRBV9, the J gene TRBJ1-2; D not resolved. The V and J ends lost 1 base and 1 base respectively, with 5 bases between them. The CDR3 has 13 residues. From germline, CDR1 is SGDLS and CDR2 YYNGEE. CDR3 bases: TGTGCCAGCAGCGTACCCGTTAACTATGGCTACACCTTC. Translation gives CASSVPVNYGYTF.

The J gene is TRBJ2-5, the V gene TRBV11-3, with D unresolved. Trimming left V 2 bases short and J 5 bases short, with 12 bases between. This CDR3 comprises 14 residues. The germline gives CDR1 SGHNT, CDR2 YENEEA. The CDR3 DNA sequence: TGTGCCAGCAGCTTACTAGGCCCTGGTGAGACCCAGTACTTC. Protein product: CASSLLGPGETQYF.

The V call is TRBV9, the J call TRBJ2-1; 10 bases are shared with TRBD1. V shed 0 bases, J shed 10 bases, and the junction held 7 bases outside the gene matches. The germline gives CDR1 SGDLS, CDR2 YYNGEE. This CDR3 is 15 amino acids long. CDR3 sequence reads: CASSVGGQGFGEQFF. CDR3 sequence (DNA): TGTGCCAGCAGCGTAGGGGGACAGGGGTTCGGGGAGCAGTTCTTC.

The chain recombines TRBV28 with TRBJ1-2, with a possible D match to TRBD1 (5 bases). From germline, CDR1 is MDHEN and CDR2 SYDVKM. This CDR3 comprises 14 residues. The V gene lost 5 bases and the J gene lost 7 bases, with 17 bases spanning the gap. The CDR3 nucleotides read TGTGCCAGCAGTCCCCTCGGACAATCCGTTGGCTACACCTTC. Residues: CASSPLGQSVGYTF.

In nucleotides, the CDR3 is TGTGCCAGTAGAATGGGGCGGGGGGGCCGAAGTCAGACAGATACGCAGTATTTT. This sequence encodes CASRMGRGGRSQTDTQYF. The chain links TRBV19 to TRBJ2-3; the match to TRBD2 covers 9 bases. The germline CDR1 and CDR2 sequences are LNHDA and SQIVND (reference sequence). CDR3 length equals 18 residues. V lost 6 bases to trimming and J lost 3 bases; unmatched junction nucleotides: 16.

This clone has a single count. This sequence joins TRBV29-1 and TRBJ1-3, with D perhaps matching TRBD1 (6 bases). Germline V CDR1 and CDR2: SQVTM, ANQGSEA. The CDR3 length is 18 residues. V was clipped by 1 base and J by 0 bases, with 19 bases between them. The CDR3 nucleotides read TGCAGCGTTGAAGGCCCGGGACAACTTGCAACCTCTGGAAACACCATATATTTT. Its translation is CSVEGPGQLATSGNTIYF.

This clone was observed a handful of times. The genes are TRBV10-1 and TRBJ2-1, with 8 bases lining up with TRBD1. CDR3 length: 14 amino acids. Unmatched junction bases numbered 12, after V lost 9 bases and J lost 8 bases. The germline gives CDR1 WNHNN, CDR2 SYGVQD (reference sequence). The CDR3: CASRDRGELDEQFF. The CDR3 region has the DNA TGCGCCAGTCGTGACAGGGGTGAGCTCGATGAGCAGTTCTTC.

Points on this clone: One junction end disagrees with the germline gene, perhaps due to a read error. The gene calls are TRBV5-1 and TRBJ1-4, with TRBD1 matching over 7 bases. From germline, CDR1 is SGHRS and CDR2 YFSETQ. The CDR3 is 14 amino acids. The CDR3 is CASSQTGQSEKLFF. DNA of the CDR3: TGTGCCAGCAGCCAAACGGGACAGAGTGAAAAACTGTTTTTT.